This TCR beta chain was identified during a study of blood T cells in healthy people across ages. Next came a second PCR, run for about 7 to 11 cycles, which used a sample-barcoded 5' primer along with a J-beta primer mix. Using its own MiXCR run on the 5' RACE reads, TCRdb lists one record per CDR3 protein. The sample yields over 600,000 distinct CDR3 sequences, about 61% seen once. The authors drew ten milliliters of peripheral blood from each donor. The table lists this clonotype with many counts. V gave up 0 bases and J gave up 0 bases, with 6 bases separating them. Looked up from germline, CDR1 is MNHEY and CDR2 is SVGAGI. The CDR3 runs 14 residues.

This receptor was taken from a man aged 35 to 55 in good health. The sequencing input was blood. The chain carries TRBV6-5 and TRBJ2-7, with D unclear. CDR3 in amino acids: CASSYSKASYEQYF. CDR3 in DNA: TGTGCCAGCAGTTACTCGAAGGCCTCCTACGAGCAGTACTTC.